This record concerns one TCR beta chain sequence. This sample was taken from a study of shared clonotypes between healthy human individuals. From germline, CDR1 is SGHRS and CDR2 YFSETQ. CDR3 length: 16 residues. Trimming removed 4 bases from V and 6 bases from J; junction bases left unmatched: 10. Generated by immunoSEQ multiplex PCR, the TCRdb table keeps only in-frame clones and is missing some. The sample lists fewer than 1.8 million clones; 98% were seen once. Specimen: naive CD4+ T cells sorted from blood. Indicated subset: CD45RA+ positively selected. V is TRBV5-1 and J is TRBJ2-1; 10 bases align to TRBD2. The sequence was obtained from a man younger than 40 in good health. The CDR3: CASSRRSGRVSNEQFF. The CDR3 bases are TGCGCCAGCAGCAGAAGAAGCGGGAGGGTTTCCAATGAGCAGTTCTTC.